The 6 T cell receptor beta chains given below trace back to one sample, sequenced in a study of blood T cell repertoires in COVID-19. TCRdb's copy holds only in-frame clones and misses some; the assay was immunoSEQ multiplex PCR. The sample includes 200,000 to 250,000 clones, more than 80% of them seen just once. Sequencing was carried out using PBMCs or T cells enriched from blood (not recorded which). These receptors all come from a man aged 55-75 years who had recovered from COVID-19.

This chain links TRBV19 with TRBJ1-2, with TRBD1 matching 8 bases. Germline CDR1 reads LNHDA; CDR2 reads SQIVND (reference sequence). With V trimmed by 4 bases and J by 4 bases, 8 bases remained unmatched. The CDR3 runs to 15 residues. The DNA of the CDR3 is TGTGCCAGTAGTAAGTTGGACAGGGTCATCTATGGCTACACCTTC. Protein: CASSKLDRVIYGYTF.

In its sample, this clone was seen a few times. This rearrangement joins TRBV9 to TRBJ1-2; 7 bases align to TRBD1. J lost 4 bases, V lost 3 bases, and 9 bases had no gene match. This CDR3 contains 15 residues. Germline V gene sequence: CDR1 SGDLS, CDR2 YYNGEE. CDR3 in amino acids: CASSAKGARSYGYTF. The CDR3 DNA follows: TGTGCCAGCAGCGCCAAGGGGGCGCGTAGCTATGGCTACACCTTC.

The CDR3 DNA is TGCGCCAGCAGCTTGGGGGACCGGGACAGGGAAAGACCCCTCCACTTT. Protein product: CASSLGDRDRERPLHF. The J gene is TRBJ1-6, the V gene TRBV5-1, with TRBD1 matching over 9 bases. The CDR3 loop spans 16 amino acids. The V gene end was trimmed by 0 bases and the J gene end by 12 bases; junction bases not matched to a gene: 10. In germline, CDR1 is SGHRS, CDR2 YFSETQ.

V usage is TRBV30 and J usage is TRBJ2-2, with 9 bases fitting TRBD1. The junction had 3 bases not matched to a gene; V was cut back by 1 base and J by 3 bases. Germline V CDR1 and CDR2: GTSNPN, SVGIG (reference sequence). The CDR3 covers 15 residues. The CDR3 DNA is TGTGCCTGGAGTGGGGGACAGGGAGACACCGGGGAGCTGTTTTTT. Encoded protein: CAWSGGQGDTGELFF.

The V call is TRBV7-6, the J call TRBJ1-1; weak D call: TRBD1 (5 bases). This CDR3 is 13 amino acids long. V was trimmed by 6 bases and J by 1 base, leaving 9 bases between them. The V gene's germline CDR1 is SGHVS and CDR2 FNYEAQ. CDR3 loop: CASSGRENTEAFF. In DNA form, the CDR3 reads TGTGCCAGCAGTGGCAGGGAGAACACTGAAGCTTTCTTT.

This clone occurred once. V and J are TRBV19 and TRBJ1-2; D possibly corresponds to TRBD1 (5 bases). Trimming removed 8 bases at V and 4 bases at J, with 11 bases between. The CDR3 covers 12 residues. Germline loops: CDR1 LNHDA, CDR2 SQIVND (reference sequence). Written as DNA, the CDR3 is TGTGCCAGTTCCCCGACAGTCTATGGCTACACCTTC. Its protein product is CASSPTVYGYTF.